The 21 T cell receptor beta chains listed next were all sequenced from one sample in a study of cytomegalovirus exposure and HLA in healthy donors. The study ran its PCR with 60 Vbeta and 13 Jbeta primers. Generated by immunoSEQ multiplex PCR, the TCRdb table keeps only in-frame clones and is missing some. The table shows hundreds of thousands of clones, with about 70% occurring only once. The specimen sequenced was PBMCs. The receptor set was obtained from a man between 40 and 49 years old in good health and CMV-seropositive.

V and J are TRBV7-9 and TRBJ1-5; TRBD1 matches 7 bases. Germline V gene sequence: CDR1 SEHNR, CDR2 FQNEAQ (reference sequence). The CDR3 totals 14 residues. After removal of 5 bases from V and 3 bases from J, the junction contained 4 bases not matched to a gene. Here the CDR3 DNA reads TGTGCCAGCAGCCACACAGGGGACAATCAGCCCCAGCATTTT. It is translated as CASSHTGDNQPQHF.

V and J are TRBV6-1 and TRBJ1-2; D is unresolved. The CDR3 covers 12 residues. Deletions cut 5 bases from V and 1 base from J, with 5 bases between. Germline V gene sequence: CDR1 MNHNS, CDR2 SASEGT. CDR3 DNA: TGTGCCAGCAGTAGACATAACTATGGCTACACCTTC. Its protein product is CASSRHNYGYTF.

To note about this clone: The junction departs from the called germline gene at one end, perhaps through a read error. V gene TRBV11-2 combines with J gene TRBJ2-3; 10 bases map to TRBD1. The CDR3 spans 15 residues. Per the germline V gene, CDR1 is SGHAT and CDR2 is FQNNGV. The CDR3 nucleotides are TGCGCCAGCAGCGACCTGACAGGGGGCAGTCATACGCAGTATTTT. Residues: CASSDLTGGSHTQYF.

The gene calls are TRBV6-6 and TRBJ1-6; D is undetermined. Germline V gene data show CDR1 as MNHNY and CDR2 as SVGAGI (reference sequence). V gave up 2 bases and J gave up 0 bases, with 5 bases separating them. The CDR3 is made up of 15 amino acids. DNA of the CDR3: TGTGCCAGCAGTTACACAGTCTCCTATAATTCACCCCTCCACTTT. Its protein product is CASSYTVSYNSPLHF.

This chain uses TRBV7-8 with TRBJ1-5; the D gene is possibly TRBD1 (6 bases). Per germline, CDR1 SGHVS and CDR2 FQNEAQ. This CDR3 is 14 amino acids long. Trimming removed 4 bases at V and 5 bases at J, with 12 bases between. The CDR3 region is CASSSRQEDQPQHF. Written as DNA, the CDR3 is TGTGCCAGCAGCTCGAGACAGGAGGATCAGCCCCAGCATTTT.

This sequence joins TRBV7-9 and TRBJ1-1, with D tentatively TRBD1 (6 bases). The CDR3 loop spans 13 amino acids. Trimming removed 8 bases from V and 3 bases from J, with 13 bases in between. CDR1 is SEHNR, CDR2 FQNEAQ, per germline (reference sequence). The CDR3 DNA follows: TGTGCCAGCGAGGGGACATCTTACACTGAAGCTTTCTTT. Encoded protein: CASEGTSYTEAFF.

The chain employs TRBV11-2 and TRBJ2-3; D not resolved. V was cut by 4 bases and J by 5 bases, with 7 bases left in between. Germline assignment: CDR1 SGHAT and CDR2 FQNNGV. This CDR3 comprises 12 residues. In DNA, the CDR3 is TGTGCCAGCAGCTGGGCTGTAGATACGCAGTATTTT. Protein: CASSWAVDTQYF.

This chain joins TRBV7-2 and TRBJ2-5; TRBD2 agrees at 10 bases. The trim removed 3 bases at V and 7 bases at J, leaving 11 bases unmatched. This CDR3 has 16 amino acids. The germline gives CDR1 SGHTA, CDR2 FQGNSA. CDR3 sequence: CASSFQTSGLGGTQYF. The CDR3 nucleotides read TGTGCCAGCAGCTTCCAGACTAGCGGGTTGGGGGGGACCCAGTACTTC.

This chain connects TRBV7-3 to TRBJ2-3; 9 bases match TRBD2. CDR3 size: 16 residues. The germline V gene has CDR1 SGHTA and CDR2 FQGTGA. Trimming cost V 2 bases and J 4 bases; bases outside gene matches: 7. The CDR3 coding sequence is TGTGCCAGCAGCTTACTGCATTCTAGCGGGGCAGATACGCAGTATTTT. Translating gives CASSLLHSSGADTQYF. The entire variable domain, with the rest obtained from reference TRBV7-3 and TRBJ2-3, is as follows: GAGVSQTPSNKVTEKGKYVELRCDPISGHTALYWYRQSLGQGPEFLIYFQGTGAADDSGLPNDRFFAVRPEGSVSTLKIQRTERGDSAVYLCASSLLHSSGADTQYFGPGTRLTVL.

This rearrangement joins TRBV19 to TRBJ2-5; D gene ambiguous. Germline V lookup: CDR1 LNHDA, CDR2 SQIVND (reference sequence). This CDR3 contains 12 residues. The CDR3, as DNA: TGTGACTCCTTACTGAAACAAGAGACCCAGTACTTC. Amino acid sequence: CDSLLKQETQYF.

The V gene is TRBV7-9, the J gene TRBJ1-1; D gene ambiguous. In germline, CDR1 is SEHNR, CDR2 FQNEAQ (reference sequence). The CDR3 runs to 14 residues. The V end was cut by 2 bases, the J end by 1 base, with 8 bases between. In nucleotides, the CDR3 is TGTGCCAGCAGCTTATCTCGGGAGAACACTGAAGCTTTCTTT. This encodes CASSLSRENTEAFF.

The V gene is TRBV11-2, the J gene TRBJ2-7, with no clear D. The length of the CDR3 is 14 residues. Deletions cut 4 bases from V and 0 bases from J, with 10 bases between. Germline loops: CDR1 SGHAT, CDR2 FQNNGV. Here the CDR3 DNA reads TGTGCCAGCAGCTCCCTACGGTTCTCCTACGAGCAGTACTTC. Encoded protein: CASSSLRFSYEQYF.

The genes are TRBV6-6 and TRBJ2-7; no definite D call. This CDR3 spans 15 amino acids. V shed 0 bases and J shed 3 bases, with 12 bases lying between them. Looked up from germline, CDR1 is MNHNY and CDR2 is SVGAGI (reference sequence). CDR3 amino acids: CASSYSSQDYYEQYF. The DNA of the CDR3 is TGTGCCAGCAGTTACTCGAGCCAGGATTACTACGAGCAGTACTTC.

The V gene is TRBV7-2, the J gene TRBJ2-7; 8 bases line up with TRBD1. The CDR3 consists of 15 residues. Trimming cost V 4 bases and J 6 bases; bases outside gene matches: 11. Germline V CDR1 and CDR2: SGHTA, FQGNSA. CDR3 protein: CASSSQGDRTFEQYF. In nucleotides, the CDR3 is TGTGCCAGCAGCTCCCAGGGGGACAGGACTTTCGAGCAGTACTTC.

J is TRBJ1-4 and V is TRBV7-9, with D maybe TRBD1 (6 bases). The CDR3 loop spans 15 amino acids. V was cut by 6 bases and J by 6 bases, with 17 bases left in between. The germline CDR1 and CDR2 sequences are SEHNR and FQNEAQ (reference sequence). CDR3 in amino acids: CASSPLQGSDEKLFF. CDR3 DNA sequence: TGTGCCAGCAGTCCACTTCAGGGGTCGGATGAAAAACTGTTTTTT. The full variable domain, completed using reference TRBV7-9 and TRBJ1-4, is DTGVSQNPRHKITKRGQNVTFRCDPISEHNRLYWYRQTLGQGPEFLTYFQNEAQLEKSRLLSDRFSAERPKGSFSTLEIQRTEQGDSAMYLCASSPLQGSDEKLFFGSGTQLSVL.

The chain carries TRBV7-2 and TRBJ2-6, with D hard to call. Germline lookup yields CDR1 SGHTA and CDR2 FQGNSA. This CDR3 region has 16 residues. V lost 2 bases to trimming and J lost 0 bases, with 8 bases between them. The CDR3 DNA is TGTGCCAGCAGCTTATTCTTCCCCTCTGGGGCCAACGTCCTGACTTTC. Translation gives CASSLFFPSGANVLTF. The full variable domain, its missing parts supplied by reference TRBV7-2 and TRBJ2-6, is GAGVSQSPSNKVTEKGKDVELRCDPISGHTALYWYRQSLGQGLEFLIYFQGNSAPDKSGLPSDRFSAERTGGSVSTLTIQRTQQEDSAVYLCASSLFFPSGANVLTFGAGSRLTVL.

The rearrangement uses TRBV29-1 and TRBJ2-5; D gene unclear. CDR3 length: 11 amino acids. Germline V CDR1 and CDR2: SQVTM, ANQGSEA. V was trimmed by 5 bases and J by 3 bases, leaving 7 bases between them. CDR3: CSVSPKETQYF. The CDR3 region has the DNA TGCAGCGTTAGCCCTAAAGAGACCCAGTACTTC.

This clone has a handful of counts. The CDR3 sequence: CASSKVGKEGDRETQYF. The DNA of the CDR3 is TGTGCCAGCAGCAAAGTGGGGAAGGAGGGGGACAGGGAGACCCAGTACTTC. The J gene is TRBJ2-5, the V gene TRBV21-1; the table assigns TRBD1, which was not confirmed against the DNA. TRBV21-1 is recorded as a pseudogene. The CDR3 length is 17 residues.

The chain is built from TRBV7-2 and TRBJ2-5; maybe TRBD1 (7 bases). Germline CDR1 reads SGHTA; CDR2 reads FQGNSA. V lost 5 bases and J 5 bases, leaving 18 bases between the germline ends. CDR3 length: 15 residues. The CDR3 sequence is CASSPQGGLGETQYF. CDR3 coding DNA: TGTGCCAGCAGCCCCCAGGGGGGTCTCGGGGAGACCCAGTACTTC.

In its sample, this clone was seen once. This sequence joins TRBV19 and TRBJ2-2, with D uncertain. Germline V gene data show CDR1 as LNHDA and CDR2 as SQIVND (reference sequence). This CDR3 contains 14 residues. The V end was cut by 5 bases, the J end by 7 bases, with 14 bases between. The CDR3 DNA sequence: TGTGCCAGTAGTTCTCGAGGCGGTGTCGGGGAGCTGTTTTTT. It translates to CASSSRGGVGELFF. Looking up the rest from reference TRBV19 and TRBJ2-2 gives the full variable domain: DGGITQSPKYLFRKEGQNVTLSCEQNLNHDAMYWYRQDPGQGLRLIYYSQIVNDFQKGDIAEGYSVSREKKESFPLTVTSAQKNPTAFYLCASSSRGGVGELFFGEGSRLTVL.

V is TRBV9 and J is TRBJ2-1; 9 nucleotides align to TRBD1. The CDR3 is 16 amino acids. Germline V gene lookup returns CDR1 SGDLS and CDR2 YYNGEE. With 2 bases clipped from V and 7 bases from J, the junction kept 10 bases outside the gene matches. The DNA for the CDR3 is TGTGCCAGCAGCGTCACCGGGACAGGGTCGCGGAATGAGCAGTTCTTC. Protein sequence: CASSVTGTGSRNEQFF.